This section outlines one T cell receptor beta chain sequence together with its context. The source of the sample is a study of blood T cell repertoires in COVID-19. V gave up 0 bases and J gave up 9 bases; unmatched junction bases: 7. CDR1 is LNHDA and CDR2 is SQIVND in the germline V gene (reference sequence). The CDR3 contains 14 residues. Grouping used clinical history reported by participants in a survey and questionnaire. Profiling relied on immunoSEQ multiplex PCR, and the TCRdb table lists in-frame clones only, not all of them. The profile covers about 440,000 clones, with about nine tenths appearing a single time and less than 0.75% taken by the ten largest.

This receptor was identified in a man younger than 30 who had recovered from COVID-19. Sequenced material: PBMCs or T cells enriched from blood (not recorded which). The chain combines TRBV19 with TRBJ1-2, with TRBD1 identical over 7 bases. This chain's CDR3 is CASSIEGDSGRYTF. The CDR3 bases are TGTGCCAGTAGTATAGAGGGGGACAGTGGCCGCTACACCTTC.